This T cell receptor (beta chain) was sequenced during a study of T cells in Graves' hyperthyroidism and ophthalmopathy. The germline V and J ends were trimmed by 0 bases and 2 bases, with 12 bases remaining between them. Germline CDR1 LGHDT, CDR2 YNNKEL (reference sequence). CDR3 length equals 16 residues. Regions amplified from RNA transcripts were the TCR beta CDR3 regions. With the HTBI primer set, the TCR CDR3 went through a first round of RT-PCR. MiXCR, run by TCRdb on the multiplex PCR reads, gives a single entry per CDR3 protein. The sample has approximately 300,000 distinct CDR3 sequences; roughly 19% are singletons. Overall study results and limits: Within blood appeared most thyroid clonotypes that had expanded above 0.001.

As concerns this clonotype: Its antigen remains unknown.

Ophthalmopathy in the patients scored at least 3 on Clinical Activity Score and at least 4 on NOSPECS grade, lasting under 3 months. Patients with uncontrolled infections, other autoimmune diseases, pregnancy or lactation were excluded. This receptor was taken from a man between 50 and 59 years old with Graves' ophthalmopathy. Sequencing was performed on blood. The rearrangement joins TRBV3-1 to TRBJ2-3; weak D call: TRBD2 (6 bases). The CDR3 protein is CASSQEWEEYTDTQYF. For the CDR3, the DNA is TGTGCCAGCAGCCAAGAGTGGGAGGAGTACACAGATACGCAGTATTTT.